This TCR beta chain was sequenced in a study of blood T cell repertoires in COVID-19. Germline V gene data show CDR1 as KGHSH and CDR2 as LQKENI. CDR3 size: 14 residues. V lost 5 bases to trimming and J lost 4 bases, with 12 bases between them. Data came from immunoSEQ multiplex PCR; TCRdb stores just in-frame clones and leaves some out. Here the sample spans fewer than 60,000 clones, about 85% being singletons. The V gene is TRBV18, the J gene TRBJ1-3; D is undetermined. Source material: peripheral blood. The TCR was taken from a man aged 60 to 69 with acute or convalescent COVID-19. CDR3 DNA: TGTGCCAGCTCAGTGGACGCGGGGGGAAACACCATATATTTT. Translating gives CASSVDAGGNTIYF. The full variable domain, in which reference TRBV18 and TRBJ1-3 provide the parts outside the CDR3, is NAGVMQNPRHLVRRRGQEARLRCSPMKGHSHVYWYRQLPEEGLKFMVYLQKENIIDESGMPKERFSAEFPKEGPSILRIQQVVRGDSAAYFCASSVDAGGNTIYFGEGSWLTVV.